Listed here is a single TCR beta chain. Its recognized antigen is unknown. No quality values exist for individual bases; no much larger clone is one base distant. The junction shows trimming of 3 bases on V and 8 bases on J, and the gene matches do not reach 10 bases of it. CDR1 and CDR2, per the germline V gene (reference sequence), are DFQATT and SNEGSKA. The CDR3 spans 15 residues, from the cysteine through the phenylalanine. The entry retains the CDR3 DNA only, 45 bases that are in frame from base 1. TCRbeta CDR3 regions were amplified from genomic DNA by means of the immunoSEQ Assay, a bias-controlled multiplex PCR. Per the original workflow: Within the assay, amplification of reference gene primers was used to estimate how many nucleated cells each sample contained. Sequence reads were collapsed and filtered to measure the absolute abundance of every unique TCRbeta CDR3 rearrangement. For each sample, productive Simpson clonality was calculated as the square root of Simpson's diversity index over productive rearrangements. As stored in TCRdb, this immuneACCESS dataset retains in-frame rearrangements with V and J assigned. A fraction of the clones does not appear; measured against another copy, unresolved V genes explain less than half of the discrepancy, and the remainder lacks a known reason. The V and J calls and clone size are taken from that table; D and trimming were inferred from the DNA. Recorded for this sample are about 200,000 clones; about 87% of them occurred a single time. The ten top clones hold about 1.2% of the sample.

The data originate from a study of blood T cell repertoires in COVID-19 (dated by TCRdb to 2020 to 2021). With respect to the entire study: Collaborator samples came from the United States, Italy and Spain and covered acute and convalescent phases of COVID-19. A freely available public database, intended as a resource for researchers studying the immune response to SARS-CoV-2, is where the repertoires were released. Where available, HLA class I and class II types were obtained from metadata supplied by the sample provider rather than from assay-based typing. Deeply sampled blood TCRbeta repertoires from subjects exposed to, actively infected with, or recovered from COVID-19 were included in the dataset. The samples were drawn from two sources: the first 160 participants of the ongoing ImmuneRACE study, and 1,000 to 1,500 subjects contributed by 6 global collaborators. Nearly every sample came with metadata listing a de-identified subject ID, COVID-19 status, age in years and sex. The prospective study material was composed of cDNA or gDNA derived from T cells, B-cell-depleted T cells, or PBMCs.

Enrolling through a virtual design, the prospective study's participants ranged in age from roughly 18 to 95 years and lived across around 25 United States geographic areas. Cohort assignment in the prospective study relied on participant-reported clinical history from a screening survey and a study questionnaire. Recovered participants in ImmuneRACE Cohort 3 were defined as having two consecutive negative NP/OP PCR tests, clearance from a healthcare professional, or resolution of symptoms. In the prospective study, whole blood, serum and a nasopharyngeal or oropharyngeal swab were collected from each participant by mobile phlebotomists. Participants in the prospective study had the option to provide additional blood draws and questionnaires over an approximately two-month period. Prospective study blood samples were shipped either frozen or at room temperature before DNA extraction. On the study overall, not on this receptor specifically: How much clinical and demographic metadata was included differed by source and by participant, and the metadata was provided uncurated.

The sample taken for sequencing was PBMCs or T cells enriched from blood (not recorded which). The rearranged chain carries TRBV20-1 and TRBJ2-1, with TRBD2 matching 10 junction bases. This TCR came from a man aged 25 to 40 who had recovered from COVID-19. The CDR3 corresponds to CSASSASGSLDEQFF. The DNA sequence is as follows: TGCAGTGCTAGTTCGGCTAGCGGGAGTTTGGATGAGCAGTTCTTC.